Listed here are 21 T cell receptor beta chains from one sample, sequenced in a study of T cells in Graves' hyperthyroidism and ophthalmopathy. It was RNA transcripts that yielded the amplified TCR beta CDR3 regions. TCR CDR3 regions were first amplified by RT-PCR with HTBI primers. TCRdb analysed the multiplex PCR reads with MiXCR anew, one entry per CDR3 protein. Altogether some 720,000 distinct CDR3 sequences are present, about 16% being singletons, with the ten largest covering about 8.4%. Sequencing input: blood. Receptors were obtained from a young man with Graves' hyperthyroidism.

This sequence joins TRBV28 and TRBJ2-6; D is undetermined. Deletions cut 7 bases from V and 0 bases from J, with 7 bases between. The length of the CDR3 is 14 residues. CDR1 is MDHEN, CDR2 SYDVKM, per germline. CDR3 nucleotide sequence: TGTGCCAGCATGGGGATCTCTGGGGCCAACGTCCTGACTTTC. Protein product: CASMGISGANVLTF.

This chain connects TRBV27 to TRBJ2-1; D is perhaps TRBD2 (6 bases). V was pared by 6 bases and J by 9 bases, with 12 bases between. Germline loops: CDR1 MNHEY, CDR2 SMNVEV (reference sequence). The CDR3 loop spans 12 amino acids. The CDR3 DNA reads as TGTGCCAGCAGGACTAGTTACGGTGAGCAGTTCTTC. Encoded protein: CASRTSYGEQFF.

The V gene is TRBV29-1, the J gene TRBJ2-7; TRBD1 aligns across 7 bases. Germline values: CDR1 SQVTM, CDR2 ANQGSEA. There are 11 residues in the CDR3. V lost 5 bases and J lost 3; bases outside the gene matches: 1. CDR3 DNA: TGCAGCGTTTACAGGGGCTACGAGCAGTACTTC. It specifies CSVYRGYEQYF.

This sequence joins TRBV20-1 and TRBJ2-7; D gene uncertain. This CDR3 region has 16 residues. Trimming took off 1 base at V and 3 bases at J, with 19 bases between the two ends. CDR1 and CDR2 (germline): DFQATT, SNEGSKA (reference sequence). CDR3 sequence reads: CSARAPGSLGHYEQYF. In DNA form, the CDR3 reads TGCAGTGCTAGAGCCCCCGGTTCGCTGGGCCACTACGAGCAGTACTTC.

This clonotype was recorded many times. The rearrangement joins TRBV6-1 to TRBJ1-1; D might be TRBD1 (5 bases). This CDR3 region has 13 residues. The germline V and J ends were trimmed by 6 bases and 10 bases, with 18 bases remaining between them. Germline V CDR1 and CDR2: MNHNS, SASEGT. CDR3 protein: CASSTLNQGAAFF. The DNA of the CDR3 is TGTGCCAGCAGCACGCTCAACCAAGGGGCAGCTTTCTTT.

This clonotype showed up just a few times. The chain links TRBV28 to TRBJ1-5; D is undetermined. The CDR3 covers 17 residues. Germline lookup yields CDR1 MDHEN and CDR2 SYDVKM. The V gene lost 2 bases and the J gene lost 0 bases, with 14 bases spanning the gap. For the CDR3, the DNA is TGTGCCAGCAGTTTAGTTCCCCTGTTCGGTAGCAATCAGCCCCAGCATTTT. It codes for CASSLVPLFGSNQPQHF.

The chain combines TRBV7-2 with TRBJ2-2; TRBD1 or TRBD2 may be the D gene (6 bases each). From germline, CDR1 is SGHTA and CDR2 FQGNSA. V gave up 3 bases and J gave up 6 bases, with 14 bases separating them. The length of the CDR3 is 15 residues. CDR3: CASSFHPGAAGELFF. The CDR3 DNA follows: TGTGCCAGCAGCTTCCATCCGGGGGCGGCCGGGGAGCTGTTTTTT.

The sample holds many counts of this clonotype. The V gene is TRBV6-1, the J gene TRBJ2-1; no definite D call. CDR3 length: 15 amino acids. Trimming removed 2 bases at V and 1 base at J, with 9 bases between. Germline CDR1 is MNHNS and CDR2 is SASEGT. CDR3 in amino acids: CASSEHRGSYNEQFF. DNA for the CDR3: TGTGCCAGCAGTGAACACCGCGGTTCCTACAATGAGCAGTTCTTC.

Many counts were recorded for this clonotype. V and J are TRBV28 and TRBJ2-5; 7 bases align to TRBD2. J was trimmed by 5 bases and V by 3 bases; bases with no gene match: 9. The V gene's germline CDR1 is MDHEN and CDR2 SYDVKM. CDR3 length: 15 residues. In DNA, the CDR3 is TGTGCCAGCAGTTTTATGGCTAGCGGTTTGGAGACCCAGTACTTC. It translates to CASSFMASGLETQYF.

In its sample, this clonotype was seen many times. This chain connects TRBV14 to TRBJ2-1, with 9 bases identical to TRBD2. The CDR3 sequence is 15 residues long. Germline CDR1 SGHDN, CDR2 FVKESK. The J segment lost 8 bases and the V segment lost 1 base, leaving 6 bases of the junction unmatched. The CDR3 here is CASSQGAGGRHEQFF. The CDR3 bases are TGTGCCAGCAGCCAAGGGGCGGGAGGGCGCCATGAGCAGTTCTTC.

This clonotype was picked up many times. The chain links TRBV28 to TRBJ2-7; the match to TRBD1 covers 12 bases. The length of the CDR3 is 14 residues. Germline V gives CDR1 MDHEN, CDR2 SYDVKM. Trimming removed 3 bases from V and 6 bases from J; junction bases left unmatched: 3. For the CDR3, the DNA is TGTGCCAGCAGTTTCGGGACAGGGGGCTTCGAGCAGTACTTC. It encodes CASSFGTGGFEQYF.

This clonotype came up many times. The chain carries TRBV20-1 and TRBJ2-7; a possible D gene is TRBD1 (5 bases). The V gene lost 8 bases and the J gene lost 2 bases, with 19 bases spanning the gap. There are 14 residues in the CDR3. Germline V gives CDR1 DFQATT, CDR2 SNEGSKA (reference sequence). CDR3 residues: CSTARVASPYEQYF. The DNA for the CDR3 is TGCAGTACGGCCAGGGTTGCGTCCCCCTACGAGCAGTACTTC.

The chain links TRBV28 to TRBJ1-1; D unresolved. Germline V gene data show CDR1 as MDHEN and CDR2 as SYDVKM. The CDR3 is 12 residues long. Trimming left V 3 bases short and J 11 bases short, with 13 bases between. CDR3 sequence: CASSFRTRAAFF. CDR3 nucleotide sequence: TGTGCCAGCAGTTTTAGGACCCGGGCTGCTTTCTTT.

This clonotype was seen ten or more times. V is TRBV28 and J is TRBJ2-7; no firm D call. The CDR3 is 12 amino acids. Trimming stripped 7 bases from V and 0 bases from J, with 7 bases between. Per the germline V gene, CDR1 is MDHEN and CDR2 is SYDVKM. For the CDR3, the DNA is TGTGCCAGCACCCTTTCCTCCTACGAGCAGTACTTC. The encoded protein is CASTLSSYEQYF.

V and J are TRBV10-3 and TRBJ1-1; D gene ambiguous. CDR1 is ENHRY, CDR2 SYGVKD, per germline. The CDR3 is 13 amino acids. Between the trimmed V and J ends, which lost 0 bases and 11 bases, there was a span of 13 bases. CDR3 nucleotides: TGTGCCATCAGTGAGTCCCCCACAGTGTATGCTTTCTTT. Residues: CAISESPTVYAFF.

This clonotype was observed many times. V usage is TRBV3-1 and J usage is TRBJ2-7, with D tentatively TRBD2 (5 bases). The germline gives CDR1 LGHDT, CDR2 YNNKEL (reference sequence). With 7 bases removed from V and 7 bases from J, the gap between germline ends came to 17 bases. CDR3 length equals 13 residues. The CDR3 loop reads CASTYRESGEQYF. CDR3 bases: TGTGCCAGCACCTACCGGGAATCGGGGGAGCAGTACTTC.

In this sample, this clonotype turned up a few times. V and J are TRBV28 and TRBJ1-5; D gene uncertain. Germline CDR1 and CDR2: MDHEN and SYDVKM. The CDR3 consists of 13 residues. Deletions cut 2 bases from V and 7 bases from J, with 9 bases between. The CDR3 coding sequence is TGTGCCAGCAGTTTAGAGTGGAAGCAGCCCCAGCATTTT. Translation: CASSLEWKQPQHF.

The sample holds many counts of this clonotype. The CDR3 loop reads CASSLGGLHNEQFF. CDR3 nucleotides: TGTGCCAGCAGCTTAGGTGGGCTACACAATGAGCAGTTCTTC. The rearrangement links TRBV7-9 to TRBJ2-1; D gene unclear. V dropped 1 base and J dropped 5 bases, with 9 bases sitting between them. Germline-derived CDR1 and CDR2 are SEHNR and FQNEAQ (reference sequence). This CDR3 is 14 amino acids long.

The chain uses TRBV7-9 and TRBJ2-1; tentatively, D is TRBD1 (7 bases). The germline V gene has CDR1 SEHNR and CDR2 FQNEAQ (reference sequence). There are 15 residues in the CDR3. The V end was cut by 5 bases, the J end by 5 bases, with 16 bases between. The chain's CDR3 is CASSPRGTENNEQFF. DNA for the CDR3: TGTGCCAGCAGCCCTCGGGGGACAGAAAACAATGAGCAGTTCTTC.

This chain connects TRBV20-1 to TRBJ2-5; TRBD2 matches 12 bases. The CDR3 sequence is 15 residues long. With 5 bases clipped from V and 3 bases from J, the junction kept 7 bases outside the gene matches. Looked up from germline, CDR1 is DFQATT and CDR2 is SNEGSKA (reference sequence). Here the CDR3 reads CSASRTSGKKETQYF. CDR3 coding DNA: TGCAGTGCTTCCAGGACTAGCGGGAAGAAAGAGACCCAGTACTTC.

This clonotype was counted many times. The CDR3 region has the DNA TGTGCCAGCAGTCCCTCGAGGGACAGGGGGTGGAAAACTGAAGCTTTCTTT. As protein: CASSPSRDRGWKTEAFF. This chain links TRBV27 with TRBJ1-1; 11 bases align to TRBD1. The ends lost 5 bases at V and 5 bases at J; junction bases unmatched: 13. CDR1 MNHEY and CDR2 SMNVEV come from the germline V gene (reference sequence). The CDR3 is made up of 17 amino acids.